This T cell receptor (beta chain) was captured in a study of cytomegalovirus exposure and HLA in healthy donors. Looking at the study overall: Researchers found that under 90% of 350 to 500 genotyped donors fell within the Caucasian-associated ancestry cluster.

Amplification used 60 Vbeta primers and 13 Jbeta primers. As originally analysed: In a later analysis, about 12 million of 75 million to 90 million unique beta chains occurred in at least two donors. This table comes from immunoSEQ multiplex PCR, and its TCRdb copy is limited to in-frame clones, with some not included. Clone size and V and J calls were adopted from that table, with D and trimming inferred from the DNA. Of under 200,000 clones in the sample, 75% to 90% were seen once. V trimming: 4 bases; J trimming: 5 bases; junction bases outside the gene matches: 12. The germline gives CDR1 SGDLS, CDR2 YYNGEE. The CDR3 is 15 amino acids.

This chain uses TRBV9 with TRBJ2-7, with TRBD2 matching 7 bases. The sample taken for sequencing was PBMCs. This clonotype was obtained from a woman aged 50 to 65 in good health and CMV-seropositive. CDR3 DNA sequence: TGTGCCAGCAGCCCCTTTGGGGGGGGTAACCACGAGCAGTACTTC. Protein product: CASSPFGGGNHEQYF.